The 28 T cell receptor beta chains presented below share a single source sample, sequenced in a study of vaccination and CD4 T cells after COVID-19. Treatment here: approximately 9-day PBMC culture with coronavirus spike peptide pools or control peptides (ViraFEST assay). Sequence data for DNA of cultured CD4+ T cells were generated by the Oncomine TCR Beta short-read assay. TCRdb recomputed calls from the PCR reads with MiXCR, one row per CDR3 protein. Of roughly 12,000 distinct CDR3 sequences listed, roughly half are singletons. These receptors have no known antigen. Sequencing was done on a sample of CD4+ T cells from blood, cultured in vitro. These receptors were taken from a human donor who had recovered from COVID-19.

This clonotype was counted only a few times. The J gene is TRBJ2-7, the V gene TRBV20-1; possible D gene TRBD1, 6 bases. Looked up from germline, CDR1 is DFQATT and CDR2 is SNEGSKA (reference sequence). The CDR3 has 14 residues. V lost 4 bases, J lost 1 base, and 14 bases lay in between. The CDR3 here is CSAKTGLPSYEQYF. CDR3 nucleotide sequence: TGCAGTGCTAAAACAGGGTTACCGTCCTACGAGCAGTACTTC.

The chain joins TRBV6-1 to TRBJ2-7; D possibly corresponds to TRBD1 (6 bases). The CDR3 length is 15 residues. Germline CDR1 and CDR2: MNHNS and SASEGT. V was clipped by 6 bases and J by 0 bases, with 15 bases between them. CDR3 amino acids: CASSRRDIRSYEQYF. The CDR3 coding sequence is TGTGCCAGCAGCCGAAGGGACATCCGCTCCTACGAGCAGTACTTC.

V gene TRBV7-3 combines with J gene TRBJ2-1; TRBD2 agrees at 10 bases. The junction had 6 bases not matched to a gene; V was cut back by 3 bases and J by 4 bases. Germline V CDR1 and CDR2: SGHTA, FQGTGA. The CDR3 has 16 residues. CDR3 DNA sequence: TGTGCCAGCAGCTTGGGAGCGGGAGGGTCTTACAATGAGCAGTTCTTC. Translated, it gives CASSLGAGGSYNEQFF.

The rearrangement uses TRBV20-1 and TRBJ2-3; 10 nucleotides line up with TRBD2. CDR3 length: 14 amino acids. With V trimmed by 6 bases and J by 2 bases, 5 bases remained unmatched. CDR1 and CDR2 (germline): DFQATT, SNEGSKA (reference sequence). This CDR3 reads CSAKREGITDTQYF. The DNA of the CDR3 is TGCAGTGCCAAGCGGGAGGGAATCACAGATACGCAGTATTTT.

The gene calls are TRBV29-1 and TRBJ1-1; no clear D gene. Germline-derived CDR1 and CDR2 are SQVTM and ANQGSEA. V was trimmed by 4 bases and J by 1 base, leaving 4 bases between them. The CDR3 loop spans 11 amino acids. The CDR3 sequence: CSVARNTEAFF. DNA of the CDR3: TGCAGCGTTGCTAGGAACACTGAAGCTTTCTTT.

The gene calls are TRBV6-5 and TRBJ2-3; tentatively, D is TRBD1 (6 bases). Germline V gene lookup returns CDR1 MNHEY and CDR2 SVGAGI. V shed 2 bases and J shed 0 bases, with 12 bases lying between them. This CDR3 has 16 amino acids. The DNA of the CDR3 is TGTGCCAGCAGTTACACTGGACAGTCTAGCACAGATACGCAGTATTTT. Translating gives CASSYTGQSSTDTQYF.

The rearrangement links TRBV28 to TRBJ2-2; 7 nucleotides align to TRBD1. Germline CDR1 is MDHEN and CDR2 is SYDVKM. Trimming removed 6 bases from V and 3 bases from J; junction bases left unmatched: 4. The CDR3 extends over 14 amino acids. In DNA form, the CDR3 reads TGTGCCAGCAGAGAGACAGGGTACACCGGGGAGCTGTTTTTT. Translation gives CASRETGYTGELFF.

The rearrangement joins TRBV2 to TRBJ2-3; D is undetermined. The length of the CDR3 is 15 residues. V lost 4 bases and J 5 bases, leaving 16 bases between the germline ends. Germline V gene lookup returns CDR1 SNHLY and CDR2 FYNNEI. This CDR3 is CASSGKTRSGDTQYF. The CDR3 region has the DNA TGTGCCAGCAGTGGAAAGACCCGGTCGGGAGATACGCAGTATTTT.

The CDR3, as DNA: TGTGCCAGCAGTTACCTTTCAGCGGGAGTTAATTACGAGCAGTACTTC. It specifies CASSYLSAGVNYEQYF. The chain is built from TRBV6-2 or TRBV6-3 and TRBJ2-1; 8 bases agree with TRBD2. The J call may be faulty, since TRBJ2-7 better matches the DNA end. Per germline, CDR1 MNHEY and CDR2 SVGEGT. This CDR3 has 16 amino acids.

The chain carries TRBV28 and TRBJ2-2; 9 bases line up with TRBD2. Germline CDR1 is MDHEN and CDR2 is SYDVKM. The CDR3 runs to 16 residues. The V segment lost 5 bases and the J segment 2 bases; nucleotides outside the gene matches: 6. The CDR3 reads CASSPSGLANTGELFF. Here the CDR3 DNA reads TGTGCCAGCAGTCCCTCGGGACTAGCAAACACCGGGGAGCTGTTTTTT.

In this sample, this clonotype turned up a few times. V and J are TRBV20-1 and TRBJ2-5; D is unresolved. This CDR3 is 12 amino acids long. V lost 6 bases and J 1 base, leaving 9 bases between the germline ends. CDR1 is DFQATT, CDR2 SNEGSKA, per germline (reference sequence). The DNA for the CDR3 is TGCAGTGCAAATTCCGTCCAAGAGACCCAGTACTTC. Amino acids: CSANSVQETQYF.

The chain carries TRBV19 and TRBJ2-6; D is unresolved. Trimming took off 6 bases at V and 0 bases at J, with 3 bases between the two ends. Germline V CDR1 and CDR2: LNHDA, SQIVND (reference sequence). The CDR3 totals 13 residues. The CDR3 sequence is CASRSSGANVLTF. As DNA, the CDR3 is TGTGCCAGTAGGAGCTCTGGGGCCAACGTCCTGACTTTC.

This clonotype showed up just a few times. The chain links TRBV6-1 to TRBJ1-2, with TRBD1 identical over 7 bases. The CDR3 contains 14 residues. Losses at the gene ends were 2 bases for V and 3 bases for J; bases not matched to a gene: 3. Germline V gives CDR1 MNHNS, CDR2 SASEGT. CDR3 bases: TGTGCCAGCAGTGAAATTGGACAGGACTATGGCTACACCTTC. Encoded protein: CASSEIGQDYGYTF.

The chain has TRBV18 and TRBJ1-5; D may be TRBD1 (6 bases). V lost 2 bases and J 3 bases, leaving 11 bases between the germline ends. Germline lookup yields CDR1 KGHSH and CDR2 LQKENI. The CDR3 covers 15 residues. This CDR3 is CASSPGGTSNQPQHF. The CDR3 coding sequence is TGTGCCAGCTCACCAGGTGGGACATCCAATCAGCCCCAGCATTTT.

The chain recombines TRBV12-3 or TRBV12-4 with TRBJ2-3; D call uncertain. The CDR3 is made up of 13 amino acids. The V and J ends lost 4 bases and 5 bases respectively, with 10 bases between them. Written as DNA, the CDR3 is TGTGCCAGCAGTTCACTCCTACAAGATACGCAGTATTTT. It translates to CASSSLLQDTQYF.

The chain couples TRBV27 to TRBJ2-3; 14 bases map to TRBD2. Germline V CDR1 and CDR2: MNHEY, SMNVEV (reference sequence). The CDR3 is 15 amino acids. V gave up 8 bases and J gave up 7 bases; unmatched junction bases: 8. CDR3 residues: CASWTSGRPIHTQYF. The CDR3 DNA is TGTGCCAGCTGGACTAGCGGGAGGCCGATACATACGCAGTATTTT.

This chain connects TRBV7-9 to TRBJ2-7; no reliable D call. This CDR3 contains 18 residues. V lost 2 bases to trimming and J lost 4 bases, with 24 bases between them. Germline V gene data show CDR1 as SEHNR and CDR2 as FQNEAQ (reference sequence). Written as DNA, the CDR3 is TGTGCCAGCAGCTTAAGGGCCGGGTTTTTGGCTGAATCTTACGAGCAGTACTTC. Translated: CASSLRAGFLAESYEQYF.

V usage is TRBV15 and J usage is TRBJ2-5, with D uncertain. This CDR3 spans 15 amino acids. V was clipped by 0 bases and J by 0 bases, with 8 bases between them. Germline V gene data show CDR1 as LNHNV and CDR2 as YYDKDF (reference sequence). For the CDR3, the DNA is TGTGCCACCAGCAGAGATACCACGTACCAAGAGACCCAGTACTTC. Its protein is CATSRDTTYQETQYF.

As concerns this clonotype: The junction differs from germline at one of its ends, possibly a read error. In nucleotides, the CDR3 is TGTGCTAGCAGCCCGGGACAGGGGAATGAAAAACTGTTTTTT. Protein product: CASSPGQGNEKLFF. V gene TRBV7-7 combines with J gene TRBJ1-4, with TRBD1 identical over 10 bases. Per the germline V gene, CDR1 is SSHAT and CDR2 is FNYEAQ (reference sequence). This CDR3 has 14 amino acids.

V and J are TRBV25-1 and TRBJ1-2, with D hard to call. This CDR3 contains 11 residues. Trimming cost V 6 bases and J 1 base, with 3 bases left between them. In germline, CDR1 is MGHDK, CDR2 SYGVNS. CDR3: CASRGNYGYTF. CDR3 nucleotides: TGTGCCAGCAGGGGTAACTATGGCTACACCTTC.

The rearrangement joins TRBV28 to TRBJ2-2, with 7 bases fitting TRBD1. Trimming cost V 5 bases and J 5 bases; bases outside gene matches: 8. CDR3 size: 15 residues. Germline V gives CDR1 MDHEN, CDR2 SYDVKM. CDR3 bases: TGTGCCAGCAGTAACGACAGGGTGTATACCGGGGAGCTGTTTTTT. It yields the protein CASSNDRVYTGELFF.

This clonotype has more than one count but fewer than ten. V and J are TRBV7-9 and TRBJ1-5; no definite D call. Trimming removed 3 bases from V and 7 bases from J, with 7 bases in between. Germline values: CDR1 SEHNR, CDR2 FQNEAQ (reference sequence). CDR3 length: 12 residues. The CDR3 sequence: CASSFNDQPQHF. CDR3 in DNA: TGTGCCAGCAGCTTCAATGACCAGCCCCAGCATTTT.

The count of this clonotype is one. This chain links TRBV28 with TRBJ1-2; maybe TRBD1 (5 bases). Germline lookup yields CDR1 MDHEN and CDR2 SYDVKM. There are 16 residues in the CDR3. V dropped 4 bases and J dropped 8 bases, with 23 bases sitting between them. CDR3 sequence (DNA): TGTGCCAGCAGTTCGACCGGGACGCGATACTCCGACGGCTACACCTTC. Protein sequence: CASSSTGTRYSDGYTF.

The chain employs TRBV27 and TRBJ2-7; no firm D call. CDR3 size: 13 residues. CDR1 and CDR2 (germline): MNHEY, SMNVEV (reference sequence). V lost 6 bases, J lost 3 bases, and 12 bases lay in between. Here the CDR3 reads CASRPNQDYEQYF. The CDR3 DNA sequence: TGTGCCAGCAGACCAAACCAAGACTACGAGCAGTACTTC.

V gene TRBV5-6 combines with J gene TRBJ2-7; TRBD1 agrees at 8 bases. V lost 8 bases to trimming and J lost 4 bases; unmatched junction nucleotides: 11. The CDR3 runs 14 residues. Germline V gene sequence: CDR1 SGHDT, CDR2 YYEEEE. The CDR3: CASVESRGRYEQYF. CDR3 sequence (DNA): TGTGCCAGTGTAGAGTCCAGGGGGCGATACGAGCAGTACTTC.

This clonotype was recorded a few times. The gene calls are TRBV27 and TRBJ1-4; TRBD1 agrees at 7 bases. The CDR3 has 14 amino acids. V dropped 6 bases and J dropped 8; count of bases not matched to a gene: 9. Germline V gene data show CDR1 as MNHEY and CDR2 as SMNVEV (reference sequence). For the CDR3, the DNA is TGTGCCAGCAGCGGGGGACAGCCTAGGGAAAAACTGTTTTTT. As protein: CASSGGQPREKLFF.

The V and J genes are TRBV19 and TRBJ1-2; tentatively, D is TRBD1 (5 bases). The germline gives CDR1 LNHDA, CDR2 SQIVND (reference sequence). Deletions cut 8 bases from V and 0 bases from J, with 13 bases between. This CDR3 has 14 residues. As DNA, the CDR3 is TGTGCCAGTTCTCCAGGGCCAGCTAACTATGGCTACACCTTC. Its protein is CASSPGPANYGYTF.

V is TRBV7-8 and J is TRBJ2-7; no firm D call. This CDR3 spans 13 amino acids. Trimming cost V 4 bases and J 3 bases, with 10 bases left between them. Germline CDR1 and CDR2: SGHVS and FQNEAQ. The CDR3 DNA reads TGTGCCAGCAGCTGGTCATCCGGCTACGAGCAGTACTTC. Protein product: CASSWSSGYEQYF.